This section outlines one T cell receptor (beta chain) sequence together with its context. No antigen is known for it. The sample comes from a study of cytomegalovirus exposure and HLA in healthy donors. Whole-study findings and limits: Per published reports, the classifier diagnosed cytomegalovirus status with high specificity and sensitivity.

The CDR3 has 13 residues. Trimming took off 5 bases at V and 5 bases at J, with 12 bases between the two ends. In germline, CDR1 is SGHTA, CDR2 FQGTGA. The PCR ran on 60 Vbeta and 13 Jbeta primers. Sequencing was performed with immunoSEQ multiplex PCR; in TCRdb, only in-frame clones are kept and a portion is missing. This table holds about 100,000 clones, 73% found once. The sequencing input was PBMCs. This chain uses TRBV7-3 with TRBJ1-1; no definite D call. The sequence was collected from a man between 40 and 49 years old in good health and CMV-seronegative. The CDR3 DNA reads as TGTGCCAGCAGCCTAAGACGAGGGACTGAAGCTTTCTTT. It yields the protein CASSLRRGTEAFF.